Following are 13 T cell receptor beta chains from one sample sequenced in a study of memory CD4+ T cells and cytomegalovirus serostatus (dated by TCRdb to between 2018 and 2021). The library was generated by the immunoSEQ multiplex PCR assay. What TCRdb holds here is the immuneACCESS table cut down to in-frame rearrangements. Part of the clones is not present; checked against another copy, under half of the missing clones reflect an unresolved V gene, and the others are unexplained. The sample contains 56,000 or so clones, 82% of them found a single time. The biggest ten clones account for roughly 0.4% of the sample. A FACSAria II was used to sort memory CD4+ T cells, defined as single viable CD3+CD4+CD8-CD45RO+ cells. Sequenced input: memory CD4+ T cells from blood. All receptors come from an adult in good health and CMV-seronegative.

The chain combines TRBV5-6 with TRBJ2-3, with 7 bases matching TRBD1. The CDR3 consists of 14 residues. Germline CDR1 and CDR2: SGHDT and YYEEEE. J lost 3 bases, V lost 4 bases, and 5 bases had no gene match. CDR3 loop: CASSAGTATDTQYF. The CDR3 nucleotides are TGTGCCAGCAGCGCCGGGACAGCGACAGATACGCAGTATTTT.

This clone was counted between two and nine times. The chain uses TRBV20-1 and TRBJ1-1, with D maybe TRBD1 (5 bases). The CDR3 extends over 11 amino acids. Per the germline V gene, CDR1 is DFQATT and CDR2 is SNEGSKA (reference sequence). Trimming shortened V by 6 bases and J by 7 bases, and 12 bases separated the two germline ends. The CDR3 DNA follows: TGCAGTGCACCTCTGGGGCTTGAAGCTTTCTTT. Protein: CSAPLGLEAFF.

The chain combines TRBV4-1 with TRBJ1-4, with TRBD1 matching 9 bases. CDR1 is MGHRA, CDR2 YSYEKL, per germline. The trim removed 6 bases at V and 9 bases at J, leaving 11 bases unmatched. The CDR3 is 15 residues long. This CDR3 reads CASRHIGTGLQKLFF. In DNA form, the CDR3 reads TGCGCCAGCAGGCACATTGGGACAGGGTTACAAAAACTGTTTTTT.

This chain joins TRBV4-3 and TRBJ2-2; TRBD2 is a possible D gene (5 bases). CDR1 LGHNA and CDR2 YSLEER come from the germline V gene. Trimming pared 4 bases from V and 6 bases from J, leaving 12 bases between. The length of the CDR3 is 14 residues. For the CDR3, the DNA is TGCGCCAGCAGCCGAACGACCGGGGCCGGGGAGCTGTTTTTT. Translated, it gives CASSRTTGAGELFF.

V and J are TRBV7-2 and TRBJ2-3; D might be TRBD1 (5 bases). V dropped 6 bases and J dropped 9 bases, with 13 bases sitting between them. CDR1 and CDR2 from the germline V gene are SGHTA and FQGNSA. The CDR3 contains 12 residues. CDR3 loop: CASRADSKTQYF. CDR3 DNA sequence: TGTGCCAGCAGGGCCGACAGTAAAACGCAGTATTTT.

The rearrangement uses TRBV4-1 and TRBJ2-1; 8 positions agree with TRBD2. This CDR3 has 18 residues. Unmatched junction bases numbered 18, after V lost 0 bases and J lost 11 bases. The V gene's germline CDR1 is MGHRA and CDR2 YSYEKL. DNA of the CDR3: TGCGCCAGCAGCCAAGATAAGAAAAGCGGGGGCCCACCCCAAAAGCAGTTCTTC. As protein: CASSQDKKSGGPPQKQFF.

The chain carries TRBV28 and TRBJ2-5, with 9 bases that match TRBD1. The CDR3 runs 16 residues. Germline CDR1 is MDHEN and CDR2 is SYDVKM. J gave up 5 bases and V 3 bases, and 10 bases lay outside the gene matches. The CDR3 protein is CASSFFRTGEIETQYF. In DNA, the CDR3 is TGTGCCAGCAGTTTTTTTCGGACAGGGGAGATTGAGACCCAGTACTTC.

This clone was picked up one time. The genes are TRBV5-6 and TRBJ1-2, with D possibly TRBD1 on 5 matching bases. This CDR3 comprises 15 residues. Germline CDR1 and CDR2: SGHDT and YYEEEE. V was trimmed by 4 bases and J by 7 bases, leaving 20 bases between them. The CDR3 DNA reads TGTGCCAGCAGCGGCGGGACCGGCTCTTTTTTTGGCTACACCTTC. Residues: CASSGGTGSFFGYTF.

The rearrangement uses TRBV10-2 and TRBJ1-1; D unresolved. With 5 bases removed from V and 3 bases from J, the gap between germline ends came to 19 bases. The CDR3 runs to 16 residues. Per the germline V gene, CDR1 is WSHSY and CDR2 is SAAADI. The CDR3 DNA sequence: TGCGCCAGCAGTAGAGGGCTCGGTGGAGTGGACACTGAAGCTTTCTTT. It codes for CASSRGLGGVDTEAFF.

This chain joins TRBV7-3 and TRBJ1-2; possible D gene TRBD1, 5 bases. CDR3 length: 17 residues. CDR1 SGHTA and CDR2 FQGTGA come from the germline V gene. Trimming stripped 1 base from V and 1 base from J, with 16 bases between. The CDR3, as DNA: TGTGCCAGCAGCTTAATCGGCGGGACCGAAGATAACTATGGCTACACCTTC. Residues: CASSLIGGTEDNYGYTF. The variable domain in full, completed from reference TRBV7-3 and TRBJ1-2, reads GAGVSQTPSNKVTEKGKYVELRCDPISGHTALYWYRQSLGQGPEFLIYFQGTGAADDSGLPNDRFFAVRPEGSVSTLKIQRTERGDSAVYLCASSLIGGTEDNYGYTFGSGTRLTVV.

The J gene is TRBJ1-1, the V gene TRBV6-5; D is undetermined. Germline assignment: CDR1 MNHEY and CDR2 SVGAGI. The CDR3 length is 14 residues. V was cut by 7 bases and J by 2 bases, with 14 bases left in between. This chain's CDR3 is CASTSRGLNTEAFF. The CDR3 DNA sequence: TGTGCCAGCACCTCCCGAGGTCTCAACACTGAAGCTTTCTTT.

The chain is built from TRBV7-2 and TRBJ1-3, with unresolved D. The CDR3 totals 12 residues. V gave up 5 bases and J gave up 6 bases, with 8 bases separating them. The germline V gene has CDR1 SGHTA and CDR2 FQGNSA. For the CDR3, the DNA is TGTGCCAGCAGCCCTGGGGTAAACACCATATATTTT. This translates into CASSPGVNTIYF.

This chain links TRBV18 with TRBJ2-5; D unclear. The CDR3 runs 13 residues. Germline V lookup: CDR1 KGHSH, CDR2 LQKENI. Trimming shortened V by 0 bases and J by 3 bases, and 5 bases separated the two germline ends. CDR3 sequence reads: CASSPPQEETQYF. The CDR3 DNA reads as TGTGCCAGCTCACCACCCCAGGAAGAGACCCAGTACTTC.